This TCR beta chain derives from a study of blood T cell repertoires in COVID-19. Study overall: The samples span acute and convalescent COVID-19 from the United States, Italy and Spain. Sample material is recorded as cDNA or gDNA derived from T cells, B-cell-depleted T cells, or PBMCs.

CDR3 size: 15 residues. From germline, CDR1 is SGHTA and CDR2 FQGNSA. Trimming cost V 5 bases and J 4 bases; bases outside gene matches: 8. As originally analysed: Counts of nucleated cells, estimated from reference gene primer amplification, were obtained. Using immunoSEQ multiplex PCR, the repertoire was profiled, and TCRdb retains in-frame clones only, with some absent. That table supplies the V and J calls and clone size; D and trimming were determined from the DNA. The repertoire holds around 170,000 clones, with around 80% as singletons. The TCR comes from a man between 25 and 39 years old with active or convalescent COVID-19. The chain carries TRBV7-2 and TRBJ1-5, with 7 bases identical to TRBD1. Source material: peripheral blood. Written as DNA, the CDR3 is TGTGCCAGCAGCCTCCAGACAGGGTGGAATCAGCCCCAGCATTTT. Protein sequence: CASSLQTGWNQPQHF. The complete variable domain, with remaining parts taken from reference TRBV7-2 and TRBJ1-5, reads GAGVSQSPSNKVTEKGKDVELRCDPISGHTALYWYRQSLGQGLEFLIYFQGNSAPDKSGLPSDRFSAERTGGSVSTLTIQRTQQEDSAVYLCASSLQTGWNQPQHFGDGTRLSIL.